Below are 22 T cell receptor beta chains sequenced from a single sample in a study of PD-1 blockade in mismatch repair-deficient tumors. Clones were read by immunoSEQ multiplex PCR, and TCRdb kept only the in-frame ones, dropping some. The profile covers 95,000 to 150,000 clones, with approximately 90% appearing a single time and approximately 15% taken by the ten largest. The source was peripheral blood, collected 44 weeks after starting pembrolizumab. These receptors all stem from an adult with mismatch repair-deficient cancer.

V is TRBV19 and J is TRBJ2-1; the D gene is possibly TRBD2 (6 bases). This CDR3 is built from 16 residues. Trimming stripped 4 bases from V and 0 bases from J, with 13 bases between. Germline lookup yields CDR1 LNHDA and CDR2 SQIVND (reference sequence). CDR3 in DNA: TGTGCCAGTAGTAGGCTGGAGGGGAGCTCCTACAATGAGCAGTTCTTC. Translated, it gives CASSRLEGSSYNEQFF.

This chain connects TRBV5-4 to TRBJ1-1; weak D call: TRBD1 (6 bases). Trimming pared 4 bases from V and 3 bases from J, leaving 16 bases between. The CDR3 covers 15 residues. From germline, CDR1 is SGHNT and CDR2 YYREEE (reference sequence). This CDR3 is CASSGDGGAYTEAFF. DNA for the CDR3: TGTGCCAGCAGCGGGGACGGGGGCGCGTACACTGAAGCTTTCTTT.

The chain uses TRBV10-3 and TRBJ2-3, with 13 bases identical to TRBD2. This CDR3 spans 16 amino acids. V lost 0 bases, J lost 4 bases, and 1 base stayed unmatched. CDR1 is ENHRY and CDR2 is SYGVKD in the germline V gene. The CDR3 protein is CAISESTSGRSDTQYF. Here the CDR3 DNA reads TGTGCCATCAGTGAGTCGACTAGCGGGAGGTCAGATACGCAGTATTTT.

The chain carries TRBV7-9 and TRBJ2-2, with 10 bases identical to TRBD2. Germline V gives CDR1 SEHNR, CDR2 FQNEAQ (reference sequence). This CDR3 contains 18 residues. Germline trimming cut 3 bases from V and 5 bases from J; bases unmatched to any gene: 12. This CDR3 reads CASSFLGPLAGKTGELFF. CDR3 bases: TGTGCCAGCAGCTTTCTAGGACCACTAGCGGGGAAGACCGGGGAGCTGTTTTTT. Using reference TRBV7-9 and TRBJ2-2 for the parts outside the CDR3, the full variable domain is DTGVSQNPRHKITKRGQNVTFRCDPISEHNRLYWYRQTLGQGPEFLTYFQNEAQLEKSRLLSDRFSAERPKGSFSTLEIQRTEQGDSAMYLCASSFLGPLAGKTGELFFGEGSRLTVL.

This clone has just a few counts. DNA of the CDR3: TGTGCCAGAAGCTACGAGCAGTACTTC. Its translation is CARSYEQYF. The J gene is TRBJ2-7, the V gene TRBV21-1. TRBV21-1 is classified as a pseudogene. The CDR3 sequence is 9 residues long.

The CDR3 sequence: CAINLAASTDTQYF. CDR3 nucleotides: TGTGCCATCAATTTAGCTGCTAGCACAGATACGCAGTATTTT. The chain combines TRBV7-9 with TRBJ2-3; D remains ambiguous. The germline CDR1 and CDR2 sequences are SEHNR and FQNEAQ (reference sequence). CDR3 length equals 14 residues. V dropped 10 bases and J dropped 0 bases, with 14 bases sitting between them.

The chain employs TRBV7-9 and TRBJ2-5; D ambiguous. Per germline, CDR1 SEHNR and CDR2 FQNEAQ (reference sequence). CDR3 size: 15 residues. Trimming took off 6 bases at V and 3 bases at J, with 17 bases between the two ends. Here the CDR3 reads CASRLSDRREETQYF. The CDR3 coding sequence is TGTGCCAGCAGGTTGTCGGACCGACGCGAAGAGACCCAGTACTTC.

The chain recombines TRBV9 with TRBJ1-4, with a weak D call TRBD1 (6 bases). CDR3 size: 16 residues. Germline CDR1 SGDLS, CDR2 YYNGEE. The V end was cut by 4 bases, the J end by 7 bases, with 20 bases between. CDR3 amino acids: CASSPGGAGYGEKLFF. In DNA, the CDR3 is TGTGCCAGCAGCCCGGGGGGCGCGGGATATGGTGAAAAACTGTTTTTT.

This chain links TRBV28 with TRBJ1-1; 9 bases fit TRBD1. V was pared by 6 bases and J by 5 bases, with 13 bases of the junction left unmatched. Looked up from germline, CDR1 is MDHEN and CDR2 is SYDVKM. CDR3 length: 16 residues. Here the CDR3 DNA reads TGTGCCAGCAGCACGACCGGGACAGGGATTGGGACTGAAGCTTTCTTT. Its protein product is CASSTTGTGIGTEAFF.

V and J are TRBV4-1 and TRBJ1-4; perhaps TRBD1 as D (5 bases). Per germline, CDR1 MGHRA and CDR2 YSYEKL. The CDR3 runs 16 residues. The germline V and J ends were trimmed by 4 bases and 0 bases, with 12 bases remaining between them. The CDR3 region has the DNA TGCGCCAGCAGCCGCGGGACTCATCCAACTAATGAAAAACTGTTTTTT. It encodes CASSRGTHPTNEKLFF.

The chain carries TRBV7-2 and TRBJ2-1, with 8 bases fitting TRBD1. The CDR3 consists of 15 residues. Germline CDR1 and CDR2: SGHTA and FQGNSA. The V segment lost 4 bases and the J segment 0 bases; nucleotides outside the gene matches: 2. Written as DNA, the CDR3 is TGTGCCAGCAGCTCAGGGGGCCCCTCCTACAATGAGCAGTTCTTC. This encodes CASSSGGPSYNEQFF.

The chain uses TRBV27 and TRBJ2-2; no clear D gene. V was trimmed by 7 bases and J by 2 bases, leaving 23 bases between them. The CDR3 runs to 18 residues. The germline gives CDR1 MNHEY, CDR2 SMNVEV (reference sequence). The CDR3 sequence: CASTTRTRRQTNTGELFF. CDR3 in DNA: TGTGCCAGCACCACCCGAACCCGACGGCAGACTAACACCGGGGAGCTGTTTTTT.

The chain is built from TRBV28 and TRBJ2-3; 7 bases line up with TRBD1. The germline CDR1 and CDR2 sequences are MDHEN and SYDVKM. The length of the CDR3 is 15 residues. The ends lost 6 bases at V and 6 bases at J; junction bases unmatched: 12. CDR3 sequence: CASRRRQGTTDTQYF. CDR3 DNA: TGTGCCAGCAGACGGAGACAGGGTACTACTGATACGCAGTATTTT.

The chain uses TRBV7-9 and TRBJ2-7, with D unresolved. The CDR3 is 15 residues long. With 1 base removed from V and 1 base from J, the gap between germline ends came to 11 bases. Germline V CDR1 and CDR2: SEHNR, FQNEAQ (reference sequence). CDR3 region: CASSLGPGRSYEQYF. CDR3 in DNA: TGTGCCAGCAGCTTAGGTCCCGGCAGGTCCTACGAGCAGTACTTC.

The chain carries TRBV7-9 and TRBJ2-1, with D unresolved. V was clipped by 2 bases and J by 8 bases, with 19 bases between them. In germline, CDR1 is SEHNR, CDR2 FQNEAQ (reference sequence). This CDR3 spans 16 amino acids. The CDR3 DNA follows: TGTGCCAGCAGCTTAAGGAGAGTTACCTTTAGGGATGAGCAGTTCTTC. Amino acids: CASSLRRVTFRDEQFF.

In its sample, this clone was seen once. The rearrangement links TRBV13 to TRBJ2-5; unclear D gene. The V end was cut by 0 bases, the J end by 6 bases, with 8 bases between. Germline CDR1 PRHDT, CDR2 FYEKMQ (reference sequence). The CDR3 sequence is 13 residues long. The CDR3 nucleotides are TGTGCCAGCAGCTTAGGCCCAGGCAAGACCCAGTACTTC. It translates to CASSLGPGKTQYF.

This chain connects TRBV7-8 to TRBJ2-1, with D possibly being TRBD1 or TRBD2 (5 bases each). Trimming took 5 bases from V and 6 from J, leaving 17 bases between them. The CDR3 spans 15 residues. CDR1 and CDR2 from the germline V gene are SGHVS and FQNEAQ. The CDR3 reads CASSIGASSGNEQFF. DNA for the CDR3: TGTGCCAGCAGCATCGGGGCTTCTTCTGGCAATGAGCAGTTCTTC.

The gene calls are TRBV7-2 and TRBJ2-7; 9 bases line up with TRBD1. Germline V lookup: CDR1 SGHTA, CDR2 FQGNSA. J was trimmed by 3 bases and V by 2 bases; bases with no gene match: 14. CDR3 length equals 18 residues. The CDR3 nucleotides read TGTGCCAGCAGCTTAACAGGGGGCAAATTCGACCGAAACTACGAGCAGTACTTC. Translated, it gives CASSLTGGKFDRNYEQYF. The entire variable domain, with the rest obtained from reference TRBV7-2 and TRBJ2-7, is as follows: GAGVSQSPSNKVTEKGKDVELRCDPISGHTALYWYRQSLGQGLEFLIYFQGNSAPDKSGLPSDRFSAERTGGSVSTLTIQRTQQEDSAVYLCASSLTGGKFDRNYEQYFGPGTRLTVT.

This chain uses TRBV14 with TRBJ2-1; D is perhaps TRBD1 or TRBD2 (6 bases each). With 4 bases removed from V and 12 bases from J, the gap between germline ends came to 16 bases. The CDR3 consists of 13 residues. Per the germline V gene, CDR1 is SGHDN and CDR2 is FVKESK. The CDR3 loop reads CASSPKGGPLQFF. DNA of the CDR3: TGTGCCAGCAGCCCGAAGGGGGGACCCCTGCAGTTCTTC.

This clone was counted a few times. The chain joins TRBV6-1 to TRBJ1-1; D is possibly TRBD1 (6 bases). The germline V and J ends were trimmed by 3 bases and 3 bases, with 8 bases remaining between them. Germline values: CDR1 MNHNS, CDR2 SASEGT. The CDR3 extends over 13 amino acids. As DNA, the CDR3 is TGTGCCAGCAGTGAGGGGGCGCACACTGAAGCTTTCTTT. This sequence encodes CASSEGAHTEAFF.

This clone was seen more than once but under ten times. The chain has TRBV13 and TRBJ2-7; TRBD1 agrees at 10 bases. Germline V gene sequence: CDR1 PRHDT, CDR2 FYEKMQ (reference sequence). The CDR3 is 14 amino acids. V was pared by 5 bases and J by 6 bases, with 7 bases of the junction left unmatched. The CDR3 spells CASSLQTGGSEQYF. CDR3 sequence (DNA): TGTGCCAGCAGCCTCCAGACAGGGGGCTCCGAGCAGTACTTC.

This chain's CDR3 is CSVDLGSYNEQFF. Written as DNA, the CDR3 is TGCAGCGTTGATTTGGGAAGCTACAATGAGCAGTTCTTC. This chain connects TRBV29-1 to TRBJ2-1; no reliable D call. V was clipped by 3 bases and J by 3 bases, with 9 bases between them. Germline V gene data show CDR1 as SQVTM and CDR2 as ANQGSEA. The length of the CDR3 is 13 residues.